This T cell receptor beta chain originates from a study of T-cell reconstitution after alpha-beta-depleted transplantation in children. Study conclusions and caveats: Most T-cell counts and diversity one year after the transplant came from T cells that were newly produced. From surviving recipient T cells and thymic progenitors came the high day-60 TCRbeta diversity observed in some patients. Several hundred expanded graft clones reportedly supplied alpha-beta T cells about two months after transplant.

The library targeted TCRbeta and was prepared with unique molecular identifiers. TCRdb redid the calling of the PCR reads with MiXCR, one entry per CDR3 protein. The data hold 500,000 or so distinct CDR3 sequences, with over 10% observed a single time. About this clonotype itself: Its antigen is currently unknown.

The CDR3 runs 15 residues. Looked up from germline, CDR1 is SGHRS and CDR2 is YFSETQ. After removal of 2 bases from V and 12 bases from J, the junction contained 14 bases not matched to a gene. This specimen consisted of PBMCs, mostly from graft donor cells, obtained 180 days after TCRalphabeta/CD19-depleted stem cell transplant. This clonotype was obtained from a female patient between 2 and 15 years old who had a stem cell transplant for aplastic anemia, so the T cells may come from the graft donor. J is TRBJ2-1 and V is TRBV5-1; 7 bases are a match to TRBD1. The CDR3 region is CASSFDGTDAMRQFF. CDR3 nucleotides: TGCGCCAGCAGCTTCGATGGGACAGACGCTATGCGGCAGTTCTTC.